This T cell receptor (beta chain) was found in a study of breast tumors, draining lymph nodes, adjacent tissues listed by TCRdb under 2016. Looking at the study overall: TCR beta repertoires were compared across tumor, adjacent nontumor tissue and axillary lymph nodes obtained from breast cancer patients. The study was designed to assess the relationships and possible T-cell exchange between tumor, surrounding tissue and draining lymph node repertoires in human breast cancer.

TCRdb lists the instrument as Illumina HiSeq 2000. Multiplex PCR amplification was used to generate the TCR beta chain libraries. The amplified TCR beta chain products were analyzed by high-throughput sequencing. Through fastp at Q25 and MiXCR, TCRdb rebuilt clones from the public reads, retaining in-frame beta chains. One record per CDR3 amino acid sequence lists the most common genes and DNA. This sample lists around 70,000 distinct CDR3 sequences; 43% were detected once. In total, the top ten clones hold roughly 8.1% of the sample. The CDR3 contains 13 residues, cysteine and phenylalanine counted. The read is trimmed to its CDR3 DNA, 39 bases read in frame from base 1. The germline V gene yields SGDLS for CDR1 and YYNGEE for CDR2. The junction carries 10 bases between V and J, which are trimmed by 4 bases and 3 bases respectively. Broad study findings and their caveats: The conclusion that tumor T cells originate in lymph nodes was presented as consistent with a hypothesis rather than as directly demonstrated. The data were considered consistent with most tumor T cells being derived from the lymph node and subsequently expanding within tumor tissue. T-cell repertoire diversity in tumors was found to be lower than in lymph nodes but higher than in nontumor tissue, and preferential V and J gene usage was observed. The similarity between tumor and nontumor tissue repertoires was significantly greater in luminal-like breast cancer than in basal-like breast cancer.

This clonotype was seen a single time. The specificity of this receptor is unknown. The sample holds no much larger clone one base away, and base qualities are not on file. A lone read gives weak evidence. The sequenced material came from breast tumor tissue. This sequence was found in a female donor with breast cancer. Some clones in this sample may be carry-over from other donors' samples. This chain joins TRBV9 to TRBJ1-2; no confident D gene assignment can be made. The CDR3 corresponds to CASSSGTHYGYTF. The DNA reads as follows: TGTGCCAGCAGCTCGGGCACCCACTATGGCTACACCTTC.